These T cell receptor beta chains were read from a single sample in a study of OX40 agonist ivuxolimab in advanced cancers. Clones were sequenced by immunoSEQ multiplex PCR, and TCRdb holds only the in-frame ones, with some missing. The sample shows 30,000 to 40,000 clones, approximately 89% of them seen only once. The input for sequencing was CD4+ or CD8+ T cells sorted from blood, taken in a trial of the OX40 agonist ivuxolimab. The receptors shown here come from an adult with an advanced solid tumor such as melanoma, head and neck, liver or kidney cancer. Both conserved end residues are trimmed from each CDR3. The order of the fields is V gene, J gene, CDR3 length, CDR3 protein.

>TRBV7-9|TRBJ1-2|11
ASSTTGLGGYT
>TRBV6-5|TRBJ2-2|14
ASSYSARLNTGELF
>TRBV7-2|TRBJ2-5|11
ASSMTGRETQY
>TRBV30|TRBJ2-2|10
AFERYTGELF
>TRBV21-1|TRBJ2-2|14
ASSNGTLGMVGELF
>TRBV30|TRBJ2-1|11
AWREGPGSEQF
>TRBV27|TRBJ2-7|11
ASSDRPPYEQY
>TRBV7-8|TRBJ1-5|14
ASSPLRQGGNQPQH
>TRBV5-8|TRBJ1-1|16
ASSTTRTGGFRNTEAF
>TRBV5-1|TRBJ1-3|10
ASSLEGHTIY
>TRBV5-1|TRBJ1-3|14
ASSPRTGGSGNTIY
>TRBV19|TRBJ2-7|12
ASTGTGSSYEQY
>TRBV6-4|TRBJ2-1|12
ACAPRGNLNEQF
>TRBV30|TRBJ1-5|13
AWSPGTGNRQPQH
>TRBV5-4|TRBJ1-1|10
ASSLDGHQAF
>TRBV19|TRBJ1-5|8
ATGSQPQH
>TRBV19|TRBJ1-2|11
ASSIGGNYGYT
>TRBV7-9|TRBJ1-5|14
ASSLGSGYSNQPQH
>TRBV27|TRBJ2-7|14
ASSSYQQGTLGEQY
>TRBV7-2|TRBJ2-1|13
ASSFLRAPYNEQF
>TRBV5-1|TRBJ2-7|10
ASSEQGNEQY
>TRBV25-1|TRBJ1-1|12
ASSPWSGNTEAF